This T cell receptor (beta chain) appears in the sequencing data of a study of blood T cell repertoires in COVID-19. Turning to the study itself: COVID-19 samples from acute and convalescent phases originated in the United States, Italy and Spain. Sample material is recorded as cDNA or gDNA derived from T cells, B-cell-depleted T cells, or PBMCs.

Per the authors' pipeline: Nucleated cell number was recorded as an estimate derived from reference gene primer amplification. The repertoire was sequenced with immunoSEQ multiplex PCR; TCRdb's copy has only in-frame clones and lacks some. V and J calls and clone size are those listed in that table; D and trimming were worked out from the DNA. The sample carries about 220,000 clones, 75% to 85% recorded once. Trimming at V came to 1 base and at J to 4 bases, leaving 3 bases not matched to a gene. The CDR3 runs to 15 residues. Germline assignment: CDR1 SGDLS and CDR2 YYNGEE. This sequence joins TRBV9 and TRBJ1-2; 11 bases align to TRBD1. The sample consisted of peripheral blood. The receptor comes from a human donor in a cohort sampled during active COVID-19. The CDR3, as DNA: TGTGCCAGCAGCGTAACCGGGACAGGGGGCTATGGCTACACCTTC. It is translated as CASSVTGTGGYGYTF.